The 21 T cell receptor beta chains below all came from one sample that was sequenced in a study of cytomegalovirus exposure and HLA in healthy donors. PCR primers comprised 60 Vbeta and 13 Jbeta primers. This table comes from immunoSEQ multiplex PCR, and its TCRdb copy is limited to in-frame clones, with some not included. The sample contains 110,000 or so clones, about 80% of which appear only once. The sequenced material came from PBMCs. Every receptor here comes from a man over 45 in good health and CMV-seropositive.

The chain recombines TRBV5-1 with TRBJ2-7; weak D call: TRBD1 (6 bases). The CDR3 has 14 amino acids. V was cut by 0 bases and J by 7 bases, with 14 bases left in between. Per germline, CDR1 SGHRS and CDR2 YFSETQ. The CDR3 loop is CASSLEDSLYEQYF. In DNA form, the CDR3 reads TGCGCCAGCAGCTTGGAGGACAGCCTTTATGAGCAGTACTTC.

The chain uses TRBV2 and TRBJ2-4; TRBD1 aligns across 10 bases. CDR3 length: 20 residues. The germline V gene encodes CDR1 SNHLY and CDR2 FYNNEI. Trimming at V came to 7 bases and at J to 0 bases, leaving 18 bases not matched to a gene. In DNA form, the CDR3 reads TGTGCCAGCAAGCTATCTACCGGGACAGGGGCGCGACTAGCCAAAAACATTCAGTACTTC. It codes for CASKLSTGTGARLAKNIQYF.

V usage is TRBV10-3 and J usage is TRBJ2-3; TRBD2 matches at 14 bases. Germline V gene data show CDR1 as ENHRY and CDR2 as SYGVKD. The junction had 11 bases not matched to a gene; V was cut back by 2 bases and J by 1 base. CDR3 length: 20 amino acids. CDR3: CAISEGPPGLAGVRTDTQYF. The CDR3, as DNA: TGTGCCATCAGTGAGGGACCCCCGGGACTAGCGGGAGTCCGCACAGATACGCAGTATTTT.

The V call is TRBV10-3, the J call TRBJ2-1; D perhaps matches TRBD2 (5 bases). This CDR3 is 13 amino acids long. Looked up from germline, CDR1 is ENHRY and CDR2 is SYGVKD. The germline V and J ends were trimmed by 6 bases and 8 bases, with 14 bases remaining between them. CDR3 DNA sequence: TGTGCCATCAGCCGGACTTCACTCGATGAGCAGTTCTTC. It specifies CAISRTSLDEQFF.

This chain joins TRBV6-1 and TRBJ2-5, with D maybe TRBD1 (6 bases). Germline V gene sequence: CDR1 MNHNS, CDR2 SASEGT. The CDR3 spans 14 residues. V was clipped by 1 base and J by 4 bases, with 10 bases between them. DNA for the CDR3: TGTGCCAGCAGTGAAGACAGGGAAGGAGAGACCCAGTACTTC. It codes for CASSEDREGETQYF.

This clone was detected only a few times. The rearrangement joins TRBV6-1 to TRBJ1-2; 10 bases align to TRBD1. V lost 4 bases to trimming and J lost 8 bases; unmatched junction nucleotides: 13. The CDR3 loop spans 16 amino acids. Per the germline V gene, CDR1 is MNHNS and CDR2 is SASEGT. The CDR3 here is CASSGPLGTGAGGYTF. The DNA of the CDR3 is TGTGCCAGCAGTGGTCCCTTGGGGACAGGGGCGGGAGGCTACACCTTC.

About this clone: The sample holds other DNA sequences that translate to the same CDR3. This chain uses TRBV7-9 with TRBJ2-7; D gene ambiguous. V lost 5 bases and J 1 base, leaving 6 bases between the germline ends. The CDR3 has 12 residues. Per the germline V gene, CDR1 is SEHNR and CDR2 is FQNEAQ (reference sequence). CDR3 nucleotide sequence: TGTGCCAGCAGCCTCGGTTCCTACGAGCAGTACTTC. Its translation: CASSLGSYEQYF.

Remarks on this clone: Different DNA sequences within this sample yield the same CDR3. The chain joins TRBV28 to TRBJ1-1; D not resolved. This CDR3 spans 13 amino acids. Germline CDR1 and CDR2: MDHEN and SYDVKM. Trimming took 3 bases from V and 1 from J, leaving 6 bases between them. The CDR3 protein is CASSFAGNTEAFF. The CDR3 DNA follows: TGTGCCAGCAGTTTTGCCGGGAACACTGAAGCTTTCTTT.

The CDR3 loop reads CASSYSGGAQYF. CDR3 DNA: TGTGCCAGCAGTTACTCCGGAGGCGCCCAGTACTTC. This rearrangement joins TRBV6-5 to TRBJ2-5; D possibly corresponds to TRBD2 (5 bases). This CDR3 is 12 amino acids long. Germline V gives CDR1 MNHEY, CDR2 SVGAGI. Trimming removed 0 bases from V and 9 bases from J, with 8 bases in between.

This chain links TRBV6-5 with TRBJ1-2, with D possibly TRBD1 on 6 matching bases. From germline, CDR1 is MNHEY and CDR2 SVGAGI. Trimming pared 6 bases from V and 8 bases from J, leaving 19 bases between. The CDR3 extends over 14 amino acids. CDR3 DNA: TGTGCCAGCAGACCCTACAGGGACCCCGGCGGCTACACCTTC. Its protein product is CASRPYRDPGGYTF.

The CDR3 reads CASSIGSADTQYF. CDR3 nucleotide sequence: TGTGCCAGCAGCATCGGTAGCGCAGATACGCAGTATTTT. V and J are TRBV7-9 and TRBJ2-3, with a possible D match to TRBD2 (5 bases). Germline V gives CDR1 SEHNR, CDR2 FQNEAQ (reference sequence). CDR3 length: 13 amino acids. The V end was cut by 5 bases, the J end by 4 bases, with 10 bases between.

This clone was detected once. The chain carries TRBV30 and TRBJ1-1; D uncertain. From germline, CDR1 is GTSNPN and CDR2 SVGIG (reference sequence). V lost 5 bases to trimming and J lost 4 bases, with 11 bases between them. The CDR3 has 12 amino acids. The CDR3 loop reads CAWDKLTTEAFF. CDR3 coding DNA: TGTGCCTGGGACAAGCTAACCACTGAAGCTTTCTTT.

J is TRBJ1-2 and V is TRBV18, with 9 bases aligning to TRBD1. CDR1 is KGHSH, CDR2 LQKENI, per germline. The CDR3 covers 17 residues. Trimming cost V 3 bases and J 5 bases; bases outside gene matches: 13. The CDR3 is CASSPPGQGLRGYGYTF. The DNA of the CDR3 is TGTGCCAGCTCACCCCCGGGACAGGGACTGAGGGGATATGGCTACACCTTC.

V is TRBV28 and J is TRBJ1-4, with TRBD1 identical over 10 bases. Germline V lookup: CDR1 MDHEN, CDR2 SYDVKM. The CDR3 loop spans 16 amino acids. Trimming took 4 bases from V and 3 from J; bases not matched to a gene: 5. DNA for the CDR3: TGTGCCAGCAGTTCGGGACAGGGGCTCGCTAATGAAAAACTGTTTTTT. Protein product: CASSSGQGLANEKLFF. Variable domain in full (rest from reference TRBV28 and TRBJ1-4): DVKVTQSSRYLVKRTGEKVFLECVQDMDHENMFWYRQDPGLGLRLIYFSYDVKMKEKGDIPEGYSVSREKKERFSLILESASTNQTSMYLCASSSGQGLANEKLFFGSGTQLSVL.

The chain recombines TRBV6-1 with TRBJ1-1; a weak D match, TRBD1 (5 bases). V lost 3 bases and J 6 bases, leaving 17 bases between the germline ends. This CDR3 has 15 amino acids. Germline V CDR1 and CDR2: MNHNS, SASEGT. The CDR3 bases are TGTGCCAGCAGTGAGGGCGGGGGATTTACGCCTGAAGCTTTCTTT. Its translation is CASSEGGGFTPEAFF.

This chain joins TRBV10-3 and TRBJ2-6; D is possibly TRBD2 (5 bases). Germline V CDR1 and CDR2: ENHRY, SYGVKD. The CDR3 contains 16 residues. V shed 0 bases and J shed 0 bases, with 6 bases lying between them. CDR3 in amino acids: CAISESRGSGANVLTF. The CDR3 region has the DNA TGTGCCATCAGTGAGTCCCGGGGCTCTGGGGCCAACGTCCTGACTTTC.

This chain uses TRBV2 with TRBJ2-1; D not resolved. The CDR3 extends over 12 amino acids. Per germline, CDR1 SNHLY and CDR2 FYNNEI. The V and J ends lost 6 bases and 5 bases respectively, with 8 bases between them. In DNA form, the CDR3 reads TGTGCCAGCAGCGTGGGCCACAATGAGCAGTTCTTC. Protein: CASSVGHNEQFF.

The chain employs TRBV27 and TRBJ2-5, with TRBD1 identical over 9 bases. Germline CDR1 MNHEY, CDR2 SMNVEV (reference sequence). V was pared by 3 bases and J by 11 bases, with 13 bases of the junction left unmatched. This CDR3 region has 15 residues. The CDR3 DNA reads as TGTGCCAGCAGTTTCCCGGGACAGGGATATACGCAGCAGTACTTC. The encoded protein is CASSFPGQGYTQQYF.

J is TRBJ1-1 and V is TRBV27, with D unresolved. Germline V lookup: CDR1 MNHEY, CDR2 SMNVEV (reference sequence). The V and J ends lost 5 bases and 0 bases respectively, with 10 bases between them. CDR3 length: 14 amino acids. In nucleotides, the CDR3 is TGTGCCAGCAGTAATCGGCGGATGAACACTGAAGCTTTCTTT. The encoded protein is CASSNRRMNTEAFF.

The chain carries TRBV11-3 and TRBJ2-2; tentative D call: TRBD1 (6 bases). Germline loops: CDR1 SGHNT, CDR2 YENEEA. V was shortened by 5 bases and J by 6 bases, with 16 bases between the two germline ends. The length of the CDR3 is 15 residues. DNA for the CDR3: TGTGCCAGCAGCGCAACCTTGACAGGCTCCGGGGAGCTGTTTTTT. This encodes CASSATLTGSGELFF.

V gene TRBV7-2 combines with J gene TRBJ2-5, with TRBD1 as a possible D gene (5 bases). The germline CDR1 and CDR2 sequences are SGHTA and FQGNSA. Trimming pared 7 bases from V and 4 bases from J, leaving 16 bases between. The CDR3 has 14 amino acids. The DNA of the CDR3 is TGTGCCAGCACCATCACCAGGGTGGGAGAGACCCAGTACTTC. This encodes CASTITRVGETQYF.